The 27 T cell receptor beta chains listed next were all sequenced from one sample in a study of OX40 agonist ivuxolimab in advanced cancers. TCRdb's copy holds only in-frame clones and misses some; the assay was immunoSEQ multiplex PCR. This sample yields 20,000 to 25,000 clones, of which almost 80% are seen a single time; roughly 12% belongs to the top ten. This material consisted of CD4+ or CD8+ T cells sorted from blood, taken in a trial of the OX40 agonist ivuxolimab. Receptors were obtained from an adult with an advanced solid tumor such as melanoma, head and neck, liver or kidney cancer.

This chain connects TRBV11-2 to TRBJ2-6; D not resolved. The CDR3 sequence is 15 residues long. Germline V gene lookup returns CDR1 SGHAT and CDR2 FQNNGV. The V end lost 4 bases, the J end lost 0 bases, and 7 bases lay between the germline ends. CDR3 DNA: TGTGCCAGCAGCTCCAGTGGCTCTGGGGCCAACGTCCTGACTTTC. Protein: CASSSSGSGANVLTF.

This chain uses TRBV30 with TRBJ2-2, with TRBD2 matching 8 bases. The junction had 10 bases not matched to a gene; V was cut back by 3 bases and J by 4 bases. This CDR3 spans 16 amino acids. The germline CDR1 and CDR2 sequences are GTSNPN and SVGIG (reference sequence). The CDR3 here is CAWSPYRGTSTGELFF. The CDR3, as DNA: TGTGCCTGGAGCCCATATCGAGGGACTAGCACCGGGGAGCTGTTTTTT.

This clone occurred a few times. This chain uses TRBV18 with TRBJ2-7; D remains ambiguous. Deletions cut 3 bases from V and 7 bases from J, with 13 bases between. The germline V gene has CDR1 KGHSH and CDR2 LQKENI. CDR3 length equals 13 residues. The chain's CDR3 is CASSPDLLVEQYF. Here the CDR3 DNA reads TGTGCCAGCTCACCCGACCTCCTGGTGGAGCAGTACTTC.

This chain uses TRBV27 with TRBJ2-1, with D unresolved. This CDR3 contains 14 residues. Germline V CDR1 and CDR2: MNHEY, SMNVEV (reference sequence). Trimming stripped 5 bases from V and 0 bases from J, with 8 bases between. Here the CDR3 DNA reads TGTGCCAGCAGTCGTTTGAGCTCCTACAATGAGCAGTTCTTC. Protein sequence: CASSRLSSYNEQFF.

The genes are TRBV20-1 and TRBJ1-1; the D is unclear. The CDR3 runs to 11 residues. The germline V gene encodes CDR1 DFQATT and CDR2 SNEGSKA (reference sequence). V was trimmed by 3 bases and J by 7 bases, leaving 9 bases between them. CDR3 sequence reads: CSARTSLEAFF. DNA for the CDR3: TGCAGTGCTAGGACCAGTCTTGAAGCTTTCTTT.

This clone came up a few times. The chain couples TRBV10-3 to TRBJ1-6; D gene uncertain. The CDR3 has 13 amino acids. Germline values: CDR1 ENHRY, CDR2 SYGVKD. Trimming stripped 7 bases from V and 7 bases from J, with 11 bases between. The CDR3 reads CAIKHLNNSPLHF. CDR3 nucleotide sequence: TGTGCCATCAAGCACCTGAACAATTCACCCCTCCACTTT.

The V call is TRBV5-1, the J call TRBJ2-5; 14 nucleotides agree with TRBD2. This CDR3 is built from 16 residues. The germline gives CDR1 SGHRS, CDR2 YFSETQ. The V segment lost 1 base and the J segment 4 bases; nucleotides outside the gene matches: 3. The CDR3: CASSLSTSGGAETQYF. For the CDR3, the DNA is TGCGCCAGCAGCTTGTCGACTAGCGGGGGGGCAGAGACCCAGTACTTC.

This chain links TRBV5-6 with TRBJ1-2; D gene uncertain. Trimming left V 1 base short and J 5 bases short, with 15 bases between. CDR1 is SGHDT and CDR2 is YYEEEE in the germline V gene. The CDR3 contains 15 residues. In DNA, the CDR3 is TGTGCCAGCAGCTTGATAGCCAGTTACTTTTATGGCTACACCTTC. Protein: CASSLIASYFYGYTF.

This clone was detected only a few times. The chain joins TRBV29-1 to TRBJ1-5, with 9 nucleotides matching TRBD1. The CDR3 has 14 amino acids. Per germline, CDR1 SQVTM and CDR2 ANQGSEA. Unmatched junction bases numbered 8, after V lost 4 bases and J lost 7 bases. This CDR3 is CSVVLGQGTQPQHF. In DNA form, the CDR3 reads TGCAGCGTTGTTTTGGGACAGGGAACCCAGCCCCAGCATTTT. Full variable domain (outside the CDR3, taken from reference TRBV29-1 and TRBJ1-5): SAVISQKPSRDICQRGTSLTIQCQVDSQVTMMFWYRQQPGQSLTLIATANQGSEATYESGFVIDKFPISRPNLTFSTLTVSNMSPEDSSIYLCSVVLGQGTQPQHFGDGTRLSIL.

Concerning this clone itself: This specimen includes other DNA sequences encoding the same CDR3. This chain uses TRBV6-1 with TRBJ1-1; the D gene is possibly TRBD1 (5 bases). Germline CDR1 and CDR2: MNHNS and SASEGT. V was trimmed by 3 bases and J by 2 bases, leaving 13 bases between them. The CDR3 contains 15 residues. CDR3 nucleotide sequence: TGTGCCAGCAGTGAGGGACGGAGTCTTAACACTGAAGCTTTCTTT. Protein sequence: CASSEGRSLNTEAFF.

The chain uses TRBV28 and TRBJ2-6; 8 positions agree with TRBD2. The CDR3 is 18 amino acids. V shed 6 bases and J 0 bases; nucleotides not matched to a gene: 10. Germline CDR1 reads MDHEN; CDR2 reads SYDVKM. CDR3 DNA sequence: TGTGCCAGCAGCGATTACGGGGGGGCTCACTCTGGGGCCAACGTCCTGACTTTC. Translation gives CASSDYGGAHSGANVLTF. Supplemented by reference TRBV28 and TRBJ2-6, the full variable domain reads DVKVTQSSRYLVKRTGEKVFLECVQDMDHENMFWYRQDPGLGLRLIYFSYDVKMKEKGDIPEGYSVSREKKERFSLILESASTNQTSMYLCASSDYGGAHSGANVLTFGAGSRLTVL.

The chain links TRBV7-9 to TRBJ2-5, with D perhaps matching TRBD2 (6 bases). This CDR3 contains 14 residues. The V gene lost 0 bases and the J gene lost 5 bases, with 10 bases spanning the gap. Germline lookup yields CDR1 SEHNR and CDR2 FQNEAQ (reference sequence). Here the CDR3 DNA reads TGTGCCAGCAGCTTAGCCGGACGGGGGGAGACCCAGTACTTC. It codes for CASSLAGRGETQYF.

This chain connects TRBV4-1 to TRBJ2-2, with 8 bases that match TRBD1. The germline CDR1 and CDR2 sequences are MGHRA and YSYEKL. The CDR3 runs to 15 residues. V was pared by 3 bases and J by 4 bases, with 4 bases of the junction left unmatched. CDR3 region: CASSQTGVLTGELFF. CDR3 bases: TGCGCCAGCAGCCAGACAGGGGTTCTCACCGGGGAGCTGTTTTTT.

This clone was seen more than once but under ten times. V usage is TRBV20-1 and J usage is TRBJ1-1; D uncertain. This CDR3 has 11 amino acids. The ends were cut back, 6 bases at V and 5 bases at J, with 10 bases in the middle. The germline V gene has CDR1 DFQATT and CDR2 SNEGSKA (reference sequence). DNA of the CDR3: TGCAGTGCCAAGGTGGATACTGAAGCTTTCTTT. This encodes CSAKVDTEAFF.

The CDR3 region has the DNA TGTGCCAGCAGTTTCGGCTATGGCTACACCTTC. Residues: CASSFGYGYTF. The chain is built from TRBV28 and TRBJ1-2, with no clear D. The CDR3 covers 11 residues. Germline CDR1 reads MDHEN; CDR2 reads SYDVKM. Trimming cost V 3 bases and J 4 bases, with 3 bases left between them.

The chain couples TRBV25-1 to TRBJ1-2; D unresolved. The V end lost 1 base, the J end lost 9 bases, and 24 bases lay between the germline ends. Germline values: CDR1 MGHDK, CDR2 SYGVNS. This CDR3 region has 17 residues. The chain's CDR3 is CASSECRPGVQNICYTF. CDR3 DNA: TGTGCCAGCAGTGAATGTCGTCCCGGGGTCCAAAATATTTGCTACACCTTC.

The J gene is TRBJ2-7, the V gene TRBV5-1; D may be TRBD1 (5 bases). V lost 5 bases and J 4 bases, leaving 7 bases between the germline ends. There are 11 residues in the CDR3. From germline, CDR1 is SGHRS and CDR2 YFSETQ. The CDR3 region is CASRQDYEQYF. CDR3 DNA: TGCGCCAGCAGACAGGATTACGAGCAGTACTTC.

This clone is categorized as large. The genes are TRBV6-1 and TRBJ2-6, with no clear D. V lost 5 bases and J 0 bases, leaving 8 bases between the germline ends. Germline lookup yields CDR1 MNHNS and CDR2 SASEGT. The CDR3 extends over 15 amino acids. This chain's CDR3 is CASSRRSSGANVLTF. For the CDR3, the DNA is TGTGCCAGCAGTCGGAGAAGCTCTGGGGCCAACGTCCTGACTTTC.

The rearrangement joins TRBV18 to TRBJ1-1, with D uncertain. CDR3 length equals 14 residues. The V gene lost 0 bases and the J gene lost 1 base, with 6 bases spanning the gap. Germline V gene sequence: CDR1 KGHSH, CDR2 LQKENI. This CDR3 is CASSPPKGNTEAFF. Written as DNA, the CDR3 is TGTGCCAGCTCACCACCGAAGGGGAACACTGAAGCTTTCTTT.

The chain couples TRBV4-2 to TRBJ1-1; perhaps TRBD1 as D (5 bases). The CDR3 is 16 residues long. Per germline, CDR1 LGHNA and CDR2 YNFKEQ. V was cut by 2 bases and J by 2 bases, with 15 bases left in between. CDR3 coding DNA: TGTGCCAGCAGCCAATCCACAAACCAGGGAAACACTGAAGCTTTCTTT. Amino acid sequence: CASSQSTNQGNTEAFF.

On this clone: The DNA is left out, because the CDR3 cannot be placed on it with certainty; the CDR3 is given as TCRdb lists it. The V and J genes are TRBV12-2 and TRBJ2-2; TRBD1, as called in the table, went unchecked against the DNA. TRBV12-2 is noted as a pseudogene. Inclusive of both ends, the CDR3 amounts to 19 amino acids. The CDR3: CASRLAFGQGAPRTGELFF.

Here the CDR3 DNA reads TGTGCCAGCAGCTTTCTCGTAGGGGGATCTAGCACAGATACGCAGTATTTT. Translating it yields CASSFLVGGSSTDTQYF. The chain joins TRBV5-8 to TRBJ2-3; possibly TRBD1 for D (6 bases). Trimming removed 2 bases at V and 0 bases at J, with 16 bases between. Germline CDR1 SGHTS, CDR2 YDEGEE. The CDR3 is made up of 17 amino acids.

This clone turned up a few times. The J gene is TRBJ2-7, the V gene TRBV29-1; 7 bases are a match to TRBD1. The CDR3 extends over 14 amino acids. V was pared by 2 bases and J by 4 bases, with 8 bases of the junction left unmatched. CDR1 is SQVTM and CDR2 is ANQGSEA in the germline V gene. The CDR3 is CSVEKGQSTYEQYF. The CDR3 DNA reads as TGCAGCGTTGAAAAGGGACAGTCTACATACGAGCAGTACTTC.

The V call is TRBV30, the J call TRBJ1-4; TRBD1 agrees at 7 bases. Germline lookup yields CDR1 GTSNPN and CDR2 SVGIG (reference sequence). V was clipped by 3 bases and J by 8 bases; unmatched bases: 12. This CDR3 is 15 amino acids long. CDR3 residues: CAWSPLGAGGEKLFF. As DNA, the CDR3 is TGTGCCTGGAGCCCCCTAGGTGCAGGGGGGGAAAAACTGTTTTTT.

This clone came up a few times. The chain combines TRBV9 with TRBJ1-2, with D possibly TRBD1 on 5 matching bases. V was cut by 4 bases and J by 5 bases, with 12 bases left in between. Germline V gene lookup returns CDR1 SGDLS and CDR2 YYNGEE. The CDR3 sequence is 13 residues long. The CDR3 DNA sequence: TGTGCCAGCAGCTCCCAGGGTTGGTATGGCTACACCTTC. Encoded protein: CASSSQGWYGYTF.

This clone was seen a handful of times. This chain connects TRBV30 to TRBJ1-1; D remains ambiguous. V gave up 3 bases and J gave up 0 bases, with 2 bases separating them. Germline CDR1 and CDR2: GTSNPN and SVGIG (reference sequence). This CDR3 comprises 11 residues. CDR3 nucleotides: TGTGCCTGGAGGATGAACACTGAAGCTTTCTTT. This encodes CAWRMNTEAFF.

The chain recombines TRBV7-9 with TRBJ1-2; 8 bases line up with TRBD1. Germline assignment: CDR1 SEHNR and CDR2 FQNEAQ (reference sequence). V was clipped by 5 bases and J by 4 bases; unmatched bases: 9. The CDR3 runs to 15 residues. DNA of the CDR3: TGTGCCAGCAGCCCCCTGGGGACAGGCGTCTATGGCTACACCTTC. Its protein is CASSPLGTGVYGYTF.